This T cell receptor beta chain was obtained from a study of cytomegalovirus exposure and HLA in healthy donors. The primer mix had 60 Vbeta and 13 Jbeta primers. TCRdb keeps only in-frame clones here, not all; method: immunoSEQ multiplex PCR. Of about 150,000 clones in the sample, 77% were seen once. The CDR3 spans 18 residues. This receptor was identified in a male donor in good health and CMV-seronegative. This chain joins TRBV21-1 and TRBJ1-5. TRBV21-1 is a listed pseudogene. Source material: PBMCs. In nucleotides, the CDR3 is TGTGCCAGCACTACCAGGACTACAGCACGTAGTAGCAATCAGCCCCAGCATTTT. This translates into CASTTRTTARSSNQPQHF.